This TCR beta chain was sequenced for a study of cytomegalovirus exposure and HLA in healthy donors. The PCR was carried out with 60 Vbeta primers and 13 Jbeta primers. The repertoire was sequenced with immunoSEQ multiplex PCR; TCRdb's copy has only in-frame clones and lacks some. The table includes roughly 120,000 clones, less than 75% detected once. The CDR3 runs 14 residues. Per the germline V gene, CDR1 is KGHSH and CDR2 is LQKENI. Trimming at V came to 6 bases and at J to 4 bases, leaving 6 bases not matched to a gene. The source material was PBMCs. The rearrangement joins TRBV18 to TRBJ1-2; 9 bases line up with TRBD1. The sequence derives from a woman between 40 and 50 years old in good health and CMV-seronegative. The CDR3, as DNA: TGTGCCAGCTCGCCCGGACAGGGGAGCTATGGCTACACCTTC. Translation: CASSPGQGSYGYTF.